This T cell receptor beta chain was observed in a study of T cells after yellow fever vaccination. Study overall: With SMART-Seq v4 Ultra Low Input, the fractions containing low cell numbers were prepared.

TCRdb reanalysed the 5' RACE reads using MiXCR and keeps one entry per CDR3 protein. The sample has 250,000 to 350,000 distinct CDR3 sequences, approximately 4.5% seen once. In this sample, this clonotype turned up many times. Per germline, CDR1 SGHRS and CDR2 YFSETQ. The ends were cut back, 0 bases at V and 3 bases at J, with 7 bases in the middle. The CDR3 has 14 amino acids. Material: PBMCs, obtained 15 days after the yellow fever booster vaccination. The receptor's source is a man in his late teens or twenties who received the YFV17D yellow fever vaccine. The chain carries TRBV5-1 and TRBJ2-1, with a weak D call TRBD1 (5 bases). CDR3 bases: TGCGCCAGCAGCTTGGGGGGCCTCTACAATGAGCAGTTCTTC. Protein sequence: CASSLGGLYNEQFF.